The present TCR beta chain was sequenced within a study of beta chain features in type 1 diabetes. The whole isolated RNA underwent reverse transcription, so sequencing captured expressed TCRB transcripts. The table came from immunoSEQ multiplex PCR; TCRdb's copy has only in-frame clones and leaves some out. Of under 300,000 clones in the sample, approximately 11% were seen once. The study, taken as a whole, reports: All four CD4+ subsets of Type 1 diabetes patients contained TCRB CDR3s that were moderately but significantly shorter.

This CDR3 is built from 15 residues. Germline loops: CDR1 LGHNA, CDR2 YSLEER. The V end was cut by 4 bases, the J end by 5 bases, with 12 bases between. Of note for this clone: Its antigen is unknown.

The sequencing sample was made of naive CD4+ T cells from blood. This clonotype was obtained from a man aged 30-40 years with type 1 diabetes. The V call is TRBV4-3, the J call TRBJ1-6, with a tentative D call TRBD1 (5 bases). The DNA for the CDR3 is TGCGCCAGCAGCCCACGGGGGACCGATAATTCACCCCTCCACTTT. Protein product: CASSPRGTDNSPLHF.